These T cell receptor beta chains were read from a single sample in a study of CD8 T cells in ankylosing spondylitis. TCRdb reprocessed the 5' RACE reads via MiXCR and lists one record per CDR3 protein. In the table there are around 770,000 distinct CDR3 sequences, 10% to 15% of which are singletons. Sequenced sample: blood, either unsorted or a sorted T cell fraction (not recorded which). These receptors all come from a male donor with ankylosing spondylitis. Each CDR3 is given with its conserved first and last residue. Only some rows state a clone size, as once, few, many or a class for expanded clones.

size | V | CDR3
. | TRBV4-1 | CASSQPSFRPGGRVLNTEAFF
. | TRBV5-1 | CASSFSNGPEAFF
few | TRBV7-2 | CASSRTSGNPYEQYF
. | TRBV5-1 | CASRIGDQETQYF
few | TRBV28 | CASSSGQNNEQFF
few | TRBV20-1 | CSPMDRWNTEAFF
. | TRBV7-2 | CASSGDRAHQPQHF
. | TRBV20-1 | CSARAFGVHSEQYF
. | TRBV4-1 | CASSQEGTANTEAFF
many | TRBV29-1 | CSVERSGVRGEQFF
few | TRBV7-2 | CASSLGGQTQYF
many | TRBV20-1 | CSARVGTAGLGYTF
. | TRBV20-1 | CSVRTAQAAFF
many | TRBV20-1 | CSVPGQGEGNYGYTF
many | TRBV12-3/TRBV12-4 | CASSASRHGYGYTF
once | TRBV6-2/TRBV6-3 | CASSSLGQGRNEQFF
. | TRBV11-2 | CASTEVGGYEQYF